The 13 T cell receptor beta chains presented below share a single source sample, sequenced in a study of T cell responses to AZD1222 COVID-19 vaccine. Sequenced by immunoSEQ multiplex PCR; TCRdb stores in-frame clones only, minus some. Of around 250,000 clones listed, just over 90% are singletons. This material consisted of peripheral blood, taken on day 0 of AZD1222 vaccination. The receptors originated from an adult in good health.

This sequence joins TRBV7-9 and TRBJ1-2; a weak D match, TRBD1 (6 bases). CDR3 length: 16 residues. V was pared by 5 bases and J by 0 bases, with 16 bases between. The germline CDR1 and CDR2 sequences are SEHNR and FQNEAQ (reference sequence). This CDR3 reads CASSRGNRDSNYGYTF. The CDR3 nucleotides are TGTGCCAGCAGCCGGGGTAACAGGGACTCTAACTATGGCTACACCTTC. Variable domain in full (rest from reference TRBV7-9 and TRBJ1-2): DTGVSQNPRHKITKRGQNVTFRCDPISEHNRLYWYRQTLGQGPEFLTYFQNEAQLEKSRLLSDRFSAERPKGSFSTLEIQRTEQGDSAMYLCASSRGNRDSNYGYTFGSGTRLTVV.

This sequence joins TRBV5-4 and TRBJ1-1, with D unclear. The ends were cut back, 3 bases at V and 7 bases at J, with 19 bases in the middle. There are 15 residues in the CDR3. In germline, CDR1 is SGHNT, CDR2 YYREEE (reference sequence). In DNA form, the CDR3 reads TGTGCCAGCAGCTCAGGACTGGGGTTGAAAAATGAAGCTTTCTTT. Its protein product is CASSSGLGLKNEAFF.

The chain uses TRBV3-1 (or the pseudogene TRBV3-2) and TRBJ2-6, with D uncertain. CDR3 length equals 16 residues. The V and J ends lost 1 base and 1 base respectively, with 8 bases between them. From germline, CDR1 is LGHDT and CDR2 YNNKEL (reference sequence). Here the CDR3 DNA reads TGTGCCAGCAGCCAAGGACACGGGTCTGGGGCCAACGTCCTGACTTTC. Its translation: CASSQGHGSGANVLTF.

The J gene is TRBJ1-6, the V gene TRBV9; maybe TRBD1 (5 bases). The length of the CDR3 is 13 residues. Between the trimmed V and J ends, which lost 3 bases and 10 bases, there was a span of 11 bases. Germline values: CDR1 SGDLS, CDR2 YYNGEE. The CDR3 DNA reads TGTGCCAGCAGCGGAGGGGATCTCTCACCCCTCCACTTT. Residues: CASSGGDLSPLHF.

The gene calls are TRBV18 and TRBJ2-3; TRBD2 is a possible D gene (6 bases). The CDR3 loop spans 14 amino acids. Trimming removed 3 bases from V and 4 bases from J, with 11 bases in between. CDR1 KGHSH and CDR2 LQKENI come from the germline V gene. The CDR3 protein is CASSPGLIPDTQYF. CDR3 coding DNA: TGTGCCAGCTCACCGGGACTTATCCCAGATACGCAGTATTTT. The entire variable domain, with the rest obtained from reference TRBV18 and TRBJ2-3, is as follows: NAGVMQNPRHLVRRRGQEARLRCSPMKGHSHVYWYRQLPEEGLKFMVYLQKENIIDESGMPKERFSAEFPKEGPSILRIQQVVRGDSAAYFCASSPGLIPDTQYFGPGTRLTVL.

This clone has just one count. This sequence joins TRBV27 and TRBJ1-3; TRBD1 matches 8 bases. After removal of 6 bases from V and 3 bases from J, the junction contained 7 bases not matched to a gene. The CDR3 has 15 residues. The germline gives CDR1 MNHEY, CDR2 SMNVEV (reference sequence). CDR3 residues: CASSRGRGLGNTIYF. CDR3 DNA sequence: TGTGCCAGCAGCCGCGGCAGGGGGCTTGGAAACACCATATATTTT.

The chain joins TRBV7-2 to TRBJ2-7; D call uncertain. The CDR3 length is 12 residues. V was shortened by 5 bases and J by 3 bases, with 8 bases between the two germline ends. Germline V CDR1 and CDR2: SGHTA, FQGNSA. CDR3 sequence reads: CASSLANYEQYF. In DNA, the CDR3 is TGTGCCAGCAGCCTGGCGAACTACGAGCAGTACTTC.

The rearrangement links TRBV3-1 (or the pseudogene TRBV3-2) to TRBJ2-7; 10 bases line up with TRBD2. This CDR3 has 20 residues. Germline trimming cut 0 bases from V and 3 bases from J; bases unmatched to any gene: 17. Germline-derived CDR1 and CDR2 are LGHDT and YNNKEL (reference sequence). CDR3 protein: CASSQDRSSGRASAVYEQYF. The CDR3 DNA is TGTGCCAGCAGCCAAGATCGATCCAGCGGGAGGGCCAGTGCGGTCTACGAGCAGTACTTC.

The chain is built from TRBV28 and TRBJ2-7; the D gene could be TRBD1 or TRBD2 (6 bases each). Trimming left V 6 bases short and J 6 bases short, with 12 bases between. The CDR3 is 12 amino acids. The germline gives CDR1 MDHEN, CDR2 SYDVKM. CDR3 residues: CASREGHREQYF. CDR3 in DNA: TGTGCCAGCAGGGAGGGACATCGCGAGCAGTACTTC.

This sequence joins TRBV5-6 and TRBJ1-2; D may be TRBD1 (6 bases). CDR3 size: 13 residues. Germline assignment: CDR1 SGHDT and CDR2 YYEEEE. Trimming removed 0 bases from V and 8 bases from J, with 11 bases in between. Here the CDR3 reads CASSLAGARGYTF. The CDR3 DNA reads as TGTGCCAGCAGCTTGGCGGGGGCCAGAGGCTACACCTTC.

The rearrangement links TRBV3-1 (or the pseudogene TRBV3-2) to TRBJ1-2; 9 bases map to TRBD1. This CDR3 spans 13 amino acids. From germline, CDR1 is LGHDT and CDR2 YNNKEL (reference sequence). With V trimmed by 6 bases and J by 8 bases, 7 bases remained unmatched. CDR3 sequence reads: CASRYTGGLGYTF. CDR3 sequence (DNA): TGTGCCAGCAGGTACACAGGGGGCTTGGGCTACACCTTC.

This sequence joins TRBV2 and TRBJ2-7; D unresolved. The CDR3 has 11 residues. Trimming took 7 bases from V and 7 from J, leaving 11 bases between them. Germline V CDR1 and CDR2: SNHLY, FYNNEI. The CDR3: CASTEGQEQYF. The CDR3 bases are TGTGCCAGCACCGAAGGTCAAGAGCAGTACTTC.

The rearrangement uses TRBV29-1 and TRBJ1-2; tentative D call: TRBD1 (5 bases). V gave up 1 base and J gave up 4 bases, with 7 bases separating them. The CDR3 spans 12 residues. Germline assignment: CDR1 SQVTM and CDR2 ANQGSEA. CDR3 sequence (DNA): TGCAGCGTTGAAGGGGGGGGCTATGGCTACACCTTC. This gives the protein CSVEGGGYGYTF.